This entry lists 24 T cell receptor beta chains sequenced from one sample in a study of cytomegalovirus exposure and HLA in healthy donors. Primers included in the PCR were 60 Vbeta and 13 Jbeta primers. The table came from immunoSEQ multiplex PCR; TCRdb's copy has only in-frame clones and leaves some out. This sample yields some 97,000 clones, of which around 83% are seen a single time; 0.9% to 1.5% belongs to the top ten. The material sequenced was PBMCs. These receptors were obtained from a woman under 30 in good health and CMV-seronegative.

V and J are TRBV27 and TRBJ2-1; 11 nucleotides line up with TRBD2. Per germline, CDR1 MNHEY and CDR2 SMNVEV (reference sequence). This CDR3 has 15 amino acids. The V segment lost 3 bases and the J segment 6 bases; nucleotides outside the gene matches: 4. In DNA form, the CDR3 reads TGTGCCAGCAGTTTGTGGCTAGCGGGGGGCAATGAGCAGTTCTTC. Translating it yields CASSLWLAGGNEQFF.

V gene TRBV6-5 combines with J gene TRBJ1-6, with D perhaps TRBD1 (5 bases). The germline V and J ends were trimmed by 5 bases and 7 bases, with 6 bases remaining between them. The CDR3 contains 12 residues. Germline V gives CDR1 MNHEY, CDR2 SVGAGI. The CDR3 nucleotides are TGTGCCAGCAGTAGACAGAATTCACCCCTCCACTTT. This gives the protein CASSRQNSPLHF.

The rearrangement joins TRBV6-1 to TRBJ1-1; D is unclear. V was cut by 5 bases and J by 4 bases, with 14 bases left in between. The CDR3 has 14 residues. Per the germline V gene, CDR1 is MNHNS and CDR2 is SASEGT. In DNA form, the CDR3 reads TGTGCCAGCAGTTATATGGGCCCGACCACTGAAGCTTTCTTT. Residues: CASSYMGPTTEAFF.

CDR3 DNA: TGCGCCAGCAGCTCTCAACCAGGGGCGCCTGGGGATGAAAAACTGTTTTTT. It translates to CASSSQPGAPGDEKLFF. The chain combines TRBV5-1 with TRBJ1-4; a weak D match, TRBD1 (6 bases). Trimming left V 3 bases short and J 6 bases short, with 21 bases between. Germline V gene data show CDR1 as SGHRS and CDR2 as YFSETQ. The length of the CDR3 is 17 residues.

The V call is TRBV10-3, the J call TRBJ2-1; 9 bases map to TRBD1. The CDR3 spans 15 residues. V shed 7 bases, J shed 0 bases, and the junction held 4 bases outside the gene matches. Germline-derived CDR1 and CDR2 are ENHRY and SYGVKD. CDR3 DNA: TGTGCCATCAAACCACAGGGGGCCTCCTACAATGAGCAGTTCTTC. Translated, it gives CAIKPQGASYNEQFF.

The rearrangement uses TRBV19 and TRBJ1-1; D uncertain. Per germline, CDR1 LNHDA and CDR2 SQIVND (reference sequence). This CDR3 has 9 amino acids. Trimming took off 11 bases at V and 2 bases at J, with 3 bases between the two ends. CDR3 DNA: TGTGCCTATAACACTGAAGCTTTCTTT. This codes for CAYNTEAFF.

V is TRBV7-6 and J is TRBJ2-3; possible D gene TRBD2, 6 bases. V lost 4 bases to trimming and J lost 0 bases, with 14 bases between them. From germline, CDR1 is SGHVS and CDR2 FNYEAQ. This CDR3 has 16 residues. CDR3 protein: CASSWTNGSSTDTQYF. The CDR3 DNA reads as TGTGCCAGCAGCTGGACTAACGGGAGTAGCACAGATACGCAGTATTTT.

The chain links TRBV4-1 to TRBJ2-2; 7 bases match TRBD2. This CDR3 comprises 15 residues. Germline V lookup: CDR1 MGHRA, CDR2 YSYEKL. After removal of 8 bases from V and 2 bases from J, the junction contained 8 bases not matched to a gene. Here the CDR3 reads CASAPTSVNTGELFF. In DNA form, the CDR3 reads TGCGCCAGCGCCCCTACTAGCGTCAACACCGGGGAGCTGTTTTTT.

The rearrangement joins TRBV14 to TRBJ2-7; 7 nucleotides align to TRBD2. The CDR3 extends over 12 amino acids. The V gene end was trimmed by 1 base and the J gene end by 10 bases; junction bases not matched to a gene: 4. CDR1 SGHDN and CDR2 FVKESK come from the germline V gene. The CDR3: CASSQASAGQYF. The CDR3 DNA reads TGTGCCAGCAGCCAAGCTTCAGCGGGACAGTACTTC.

CDR3 sequence reads: CASTPTGGYPGYTF. The CDR3 coding sequence is TGTGCCAGCACCCCGACAGGGGGCTACCCTGGCTACACCTTC. V usage is TRBV9 and J usage is TRBJ1-2, with 10 bases identical to TRBD1. This CDR3 has 14 amino acids. V dropped 6 bases and J dropped 7; count of bases not matched to a gene: 9. Per germline, CDR1 SGDLS and CDR2 YYNGEE.

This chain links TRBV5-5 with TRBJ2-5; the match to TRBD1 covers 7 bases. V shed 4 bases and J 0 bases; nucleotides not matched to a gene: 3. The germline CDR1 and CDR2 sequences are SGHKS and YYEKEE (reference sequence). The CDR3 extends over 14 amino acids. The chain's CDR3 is CASSAGTDQETQYF. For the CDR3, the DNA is TGTGCCAGCAGCGCCGGGACAGACCAAGAGACCCAGTACTTC. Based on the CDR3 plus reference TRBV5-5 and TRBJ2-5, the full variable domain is DAGVTQSPTHLIKTRGQQVTLRCSPISGHKSVSWYQQVLGQGPQFIFQYYEKEERGRGNFPDRFSARQFPNYSSELNVNALLLGDSALYLCASSAGTDQETQYFGPGTRLLVL.

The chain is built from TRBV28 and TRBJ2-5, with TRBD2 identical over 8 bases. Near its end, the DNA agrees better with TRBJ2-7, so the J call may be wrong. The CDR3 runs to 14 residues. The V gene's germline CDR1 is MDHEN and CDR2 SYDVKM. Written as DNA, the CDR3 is TGTGCCAGCAGGACAGCGGGGGTCTTCTACGAGCAGTACTTC. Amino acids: CASRTAGVFYEQYF.

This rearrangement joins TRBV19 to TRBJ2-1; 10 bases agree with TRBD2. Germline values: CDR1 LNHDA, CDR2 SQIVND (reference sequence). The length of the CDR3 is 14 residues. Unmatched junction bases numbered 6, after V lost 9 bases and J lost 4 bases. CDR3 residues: CASSGGGIYNEQFF. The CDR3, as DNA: TGTGCCAGCAGCGGGGGGGGGATATACAATGAGCAGTTCTTC.

Here the CDR3 DNA reads TGTGCCAGCAGTTTCGGGGGGAGCAGGTACTCCTACAATGAGCAGTTCTTC. Its protein is CASSFGGSRYSYNEQFF. J is TRBJ2-1 and V is TRBV28, with TRBD2 matching over 7 bases. The CDR3 is made up of 17 amino acids. CDR1 is MDHEN, CDR2 SYDVKM, per germline. With 3 bases clipped from V and 0 bases from J, the junction kept 8 bases outside the gene matches.

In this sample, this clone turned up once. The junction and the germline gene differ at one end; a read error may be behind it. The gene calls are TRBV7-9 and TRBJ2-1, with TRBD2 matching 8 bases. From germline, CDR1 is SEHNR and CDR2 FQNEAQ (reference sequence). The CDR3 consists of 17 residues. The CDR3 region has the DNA TGTTCCAGCAGCTTAGTAAGCTTTACGCGGGGGGTCAATGAGCAGTTCTTC. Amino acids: CSSSLVSFTRGVNEQFF.

CDR3: CASSYHRGDSNQPQHF. The CDR3 nucleotides are TGTGCCAGCAGTTATCACAGGGGGGATAGCAATCAGCCCCAGCATTTT. The chain uses TRBV6-6 and TRBJ1-5; 8 positions match TRBD1. The V gene's germline CDR1 is MNHNY and CDR2 SVGAGI (reference sequence). This CDR3 spans 16 amino acids. V dropped 3 bases and J dropped 0; count of bases not matched to a gene: 4.

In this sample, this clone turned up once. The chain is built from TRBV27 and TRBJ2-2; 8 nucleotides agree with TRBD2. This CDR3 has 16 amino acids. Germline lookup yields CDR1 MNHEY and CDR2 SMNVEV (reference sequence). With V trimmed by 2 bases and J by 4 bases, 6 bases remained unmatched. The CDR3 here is CASSLNGGGGTGELFF. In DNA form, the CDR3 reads TGTGCCAGCAGTTTAAACGGGGGGGGAGGCACCGGGGAGCTGTTTTTT.

Written as DNA, the CDR3 is TGTGCCAGCAGCCAAACGCCACAGGGGCGAAGGGGAAACACCATATATTTT. Translated: CASSQTPQGRRGNTIYF. The chain employs TRBV16 and TRBJ1-3; TRBD1 agrees at 7 bases. V lost 2 bases, J lost 4 bases, and 11 bases stayed unmatched. There are 17 residues in the CDR3. Germline V CDR1 and CDR2: KGHSY, FQNENV.

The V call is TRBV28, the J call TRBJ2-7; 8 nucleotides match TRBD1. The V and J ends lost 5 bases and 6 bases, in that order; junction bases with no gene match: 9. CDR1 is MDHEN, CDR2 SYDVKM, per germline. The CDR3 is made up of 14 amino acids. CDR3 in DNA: TGTGCCAGCAGTCCCGGACAGGGCCGGGCCGAGCAGTACTTC. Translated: CASSPGQGRAEQYF.

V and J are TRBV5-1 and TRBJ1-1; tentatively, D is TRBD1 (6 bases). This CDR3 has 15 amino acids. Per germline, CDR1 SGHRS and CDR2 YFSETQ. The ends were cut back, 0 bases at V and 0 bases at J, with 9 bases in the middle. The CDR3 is CASSLGGGLNTEAFF. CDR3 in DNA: TGCGCCAGCAGCTTGGGAGGGGGTCTGAACACTGAAGCTTTCTTT.

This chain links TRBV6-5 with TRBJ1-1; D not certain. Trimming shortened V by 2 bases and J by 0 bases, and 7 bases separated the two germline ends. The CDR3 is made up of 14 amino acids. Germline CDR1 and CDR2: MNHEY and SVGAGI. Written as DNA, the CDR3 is TGTGCCAGCAGTTACGGGCTCATGAACACTGAAGCTTTCTTT. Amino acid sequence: CASSYGLMNTEAFF.

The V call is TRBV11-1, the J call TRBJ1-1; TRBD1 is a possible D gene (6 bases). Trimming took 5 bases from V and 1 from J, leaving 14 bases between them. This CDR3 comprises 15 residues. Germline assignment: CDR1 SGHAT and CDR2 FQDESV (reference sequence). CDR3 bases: TGTGCCAGCAGCCAACTGACAGGCGAGAACACTGAAGCTTTCTTT. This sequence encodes CASSQLTGENTEAFF. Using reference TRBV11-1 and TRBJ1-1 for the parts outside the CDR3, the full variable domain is EAEVAQSPRYKITEKSQAVAFWCDPISGHATLYWYRQILGQGPELLVQFQDESVVDDSQLPKDRFSAERLKGVDSTLKIQPAELGDSAMYLCASSQLTGENTEAFFGQGTRLTVV.

The CDR3 DNA follows: TGCGCCAGCAGCCAAGATTCGACAGCCTACACAGATACGCAGTATTTT. This sequence encodes CASSQDSTAYTDTQYF. The chain has TRBV4-3 and TRBJ2-3, with TRBD1 as a possible D gene (5 bases). Germline values: CDR1 LGHNA, CDR2 YSLEER. The CDR3 has 16 amino acids. Trimming removed 0 bases at V and 2 bases at J, with 12 bases between.

The CDR3 coding sequence is TGTGCCAGCAGCCCCAATCAGCGGCAGGAACCCAACCCCTACGAGCAGTACTTC. Translating gives CASSPNQRQEPNPYEQYF. V is TRBV21-1 and J is TRBJ2-7; the table's D call TRBD2 went unverified against the DNA. TRBV21-1 is a pseudogene. The CDR3 runs to 18 residues.